The clone carrying this TCR beta chain was seen repeatedly, ten times or more. With V trimmed by 1 base and J by 3 bases, 5 bases remained unmatched. CDR1 and CDR2 (germline): SGHDN, FVKESK. CDR3 length: 15 amino acids. This record comes from a study of early T cells in non-severe SARS-CoV-2 infection. TCRdb processed the 5' RACE reads anew with MiXCR; each CDR3 protein has one entry. The sample has fewer than 65,000 distinct CDR3 sequences, 5.5% to 7% seen once. The clonotype originates from an adult who was a healthcare worker with PCR-confirmed SARS-CoV-2 infection or an uninfected control (not recorded which). Sequences were derived from whole blood, sampled at baseline. The rearrangement links TRBV14 to TRBJ2-7; 8 bases match TRBD1. The CDR3: CASSQGTGYHYEQYF. CDR3 sequence (DNA): TGTGCCAGCAGCCAAGGGACAGGGTATCACTACGAGCAGTACTTC.